This T cell receptor (beta chain) stems from a study of cytomegalovirus exposure and HLA in healthy donors. Here immunoSEQ multiplex PCR was the method, and the copy in TCRdb shows in-frame clones only, minus some. The sample records 250,000 or so clones, about 86% being singletons. Per the germline V gene, CDR1 is GTSNPN and CDR2 is SVGIG (reference sequence). CDR3 length: 15 amino acids. With 2 bases removed from V and 0 bases from J, the gap between germline ends came to 11 bases. The clonotype originates from a man younger than 30 in good health and CMV-seronegative. The sample was PBMCs. The J gene is TRBJ1-5, the V gene TRBV30, with D unresolved. This CDR3 is CAWSFGDYSNQPQHF. As DNA, the CDR3 is TGTGCCTGGAGTTTTGGAGATTATAGCAATCAGCCCCAGCATTTT.